This TCR beta chain was sequenced for a study of cytomegalovirus exposure and HLA in healthy donors. Notes on the study in general: Donors belonging to an Asian-associated ancestry cluster reportedly showed fewer N-insertions in productive TCRs than the roughly 700-donor mean, according to what a later analysis found. The authors listed 150 to 200 TCR beta chains as cytomegalovirus-associated. TCR beta chains associated with HLA were, in a later analysis, more clonally expanded than equally common others.

About this clone itself: The antigen is unknown.

With 60 Vbeta and 13 Jbeta primers, the PCR was carried out. Method: immunoSEQ multiplex PCR; TCRdb's copy keeps in-frame clones and lacks some. The repertoire holds over 75,000 clones, with just under 85% as singletons. Each donor was healthy, and each was a bone marrow donor. The germline V gene has CDR1 WSHSY and CDR2 SAAADI. CDR3 size: 15 residues. Deletions cut 1 base from V and 0 bases from J, with 7 bases between. Sequences were obtained from PBMCs. The receptor was derived from a woman aged 18-35 years in good health and CMV-seropositive. The gene calls are TRBV10-2 and TRBJ2-1; D might be TRBD2 (6 bases). The CDR3 loop reads CASSELAVSYNEQFF. The DNA for the CDR3 is TGCGCCAGCAGTGAGTTAGCGGTCTCCTACAATGAGCAGTTCTTC.